This T cell receptor beta chain came from a study of T-cell memory formation after mild COVID-19. Study as a whole: The two donors had largely donor-specific TCR clusters.

Notes on the study in general: Researchers could not confirm that second-wave clones peaking on day 37 targeted SARS-CoV-2.

The CDR3 sequence is 15 residues long. V was clipped by 3 bases and J by 3 bases, with 12 bases between them. The germline V gene has CDR1 SGHRS and CDR2 YFSETQ. From the 5' RACE reads, TCRdb called clonotypes with MiXCR, one entry per CDR3 protein. The sample consists of around 500,000 distinct CDR3 sequences, 15% to 20% of them appearing once. As concerns this clonotype: Its cognate antigen is unknown.

The sequenced sample consisted of PBMCs or a T cell subset sorted from them (not recorded which). This clonotype originated in an adult woman who had mild COVID-19 (a few samples of this study predate the infection). Cell type and time point are not known. The rearrangement links TRBV5-1 to TRBJ1-4, with a possible D match to TRBD1 (6 bases). The CDR3 sequence is CASSWVGTPNEKLFF. Written as DNA, the CDR3 is TGCGCCAGCAGCTGGGTTGGGACACCTAATGAAAAACTGTTTTTT. The full variable domain, rest sourced from reference TRBV5-1 and TRBJ1-4, is KAGVTQTPRYLIKTRGQQVTLSCSPISGHRSVSWYQQTPGQGLQFLFEYFSETQRNKGNFPGRFSGRQFSNSRSEMNVSTLELGDSALYLCASSWVGTPNEKLFFGSGTQLSVL.